This section outlines one T cell receptor (beta chain) sequence together with its context. Its antigen is undetermined. Next came a second PCR, run for roughly 6 to 11 cycles, which used a sample-barcoded 5' primer along with a J-beta primer mix. MiXCR was run by TCRdb on the 5' RACE reads, yielding one entry per CDR3 protein. The table includes over a million distinct CDR3 sequences, roughly 60% detected once. Healthy individuals of Caucasian origin from Russia, aged 6 to 90, served as donors. Each sample gave at least 7 million isolated PBMCs. This record comes from a study of blood T cells in healthy people across ages. The overall study: When template switching was applied, about one barcoded beta molecule was captured per two T cells. The study, taken as a whole, reports: Age brought a roughly linear fall in TCR beta diversity measured per million T cells.

Sequenced: blood. The receptor was derived from a man younger than 35 in good health.

The CDR3: CSFSEADREETQYF. The DNA for the CDR3 is TGCAGCTTCTCTGAAGCAGACAGGGAAGAGACCCAGTACTTC. The chain links TRBV29-1 to TRBJ2-5; 7 nucleotides agree with TRBD1. Losses at the gene ends were 8 bases for V and 3 bases for J; bases not matched to a gene: 12. The CDR3 extends over 14 amino acids. CDR1 and CDR2 (germline): SQVTM, ANQGSEA.